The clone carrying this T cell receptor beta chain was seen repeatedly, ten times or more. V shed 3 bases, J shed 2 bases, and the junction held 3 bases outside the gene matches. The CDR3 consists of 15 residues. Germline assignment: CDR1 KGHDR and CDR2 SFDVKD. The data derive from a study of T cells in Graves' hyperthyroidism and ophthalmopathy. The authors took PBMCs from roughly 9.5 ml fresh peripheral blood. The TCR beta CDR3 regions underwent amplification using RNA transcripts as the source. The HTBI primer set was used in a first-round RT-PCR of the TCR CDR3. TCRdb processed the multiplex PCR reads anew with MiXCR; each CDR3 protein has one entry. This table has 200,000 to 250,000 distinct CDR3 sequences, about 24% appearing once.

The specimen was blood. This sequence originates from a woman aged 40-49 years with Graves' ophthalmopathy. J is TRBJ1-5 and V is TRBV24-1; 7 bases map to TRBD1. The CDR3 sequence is CATSDRTGGNQPQHF. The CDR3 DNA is TGTGCCACCAGTGATCGTACAGGGGGCAATCAGCCCCAGCATTTT.